This T cell receptor (beta chain) was observed in a study of glioma-infiltrating T cells after dendritic cell vaccination. Sequenced by immunoSEQ multiplex PCR; TCRdb stores in-frame clones only, minus some. The table lists about 20,000 clones, 60% to 85% of them singletons. Germline V lookup: CDR1 SGHRS, CDR2 YFSETQ. The V and J ends lost 4 bases and 8 bases, in that order; junction bases with no gene match: 11. The CDR3 sequence is 15 residues long. This specimen was blood, taken before dendritic cell vaccination. This clonotype was obtained from a human donor with glioblastoma. The rearrangement joins TRBV5-1 to TRBJ1-2, with 10 bases fitting TRBD1. The CDR3 nucleotides are TGCGCCAGCAGCGGAGGGACAGGGGAAGGGAAGGGCTACACCTTC. Translation gives CASSGGTGEGKGYTF.